Below are 29 T cell receptor beta chains sequenced from a single sample in a study of blood T cell repertoires in COVID-19. Sequencing was performed with immunoSEQ multiplex PCR; in TCRdb, only in-frame clones are kept and a portion is missing. The repertoire holds some 160,000 clones, with approximately 87% as singletons. Sequencing was done on a sample of peripheral blood. These receptor sequences come from a woman in her 70s with acute or convalescent COVID-19.

This clone has only one observation. The chain carries TRBV7-7 and TRBJ1-5; 8 bases agree with TRBD1. V shed 3 bases and J 5 bases; nucleotides not matched to a gene: 0. The CDR3 is 13 residues long. CDR1 is SSHAT, CDR2 FNYEAQ, per germline (reference sequence). DNA of the CDR3: TGTGCCAGCAGCTTGGACAGGGATCAGCCCCAGCATTTT. Translating it yields CASSLDRDQPQHF.

The chain carries TRBV5-4 and TRBJ2-3; 10 bases align to TRBD2. V shed 2 bases and J 3 bases; nucleotides not matched to a gene: 6. Germline assignment: CDR1 SGHNT and CDR2 YYREEE (reference sequence). The CDR3 runs 16 residues. The CDR3 region has the DNA TGTGCCAGCAGCTTCCCTAGCGGGGGCAGAACAGATACGCAGTATTTT. This codes for CASSFPSGGRTDTQYF.

V and J are TRBV6-5 and TRBJ1-1; maybe TRBD1 (6 bases). With 0 bases removed from V and 8 bases from J, the gap between germline ends came to 10 bases. From germline, CDR1 is MNHEY and CDR2 SVGAGI. CDR3 length equals 13 residues. The CDR3 protein is CASSYSGGPEAFF. CDR3 bases: TGTGCCAGCAGTTACTCGGGGGGGCCCGAAGCTTTCTTT.

The chain carries TRBV7-8 and TRBJ1-4; possibly TRBD1 for D (6 bases). The CDR3 sequence is 14 residues long. Germline V CDR1 and CDR2: SGHVS, FQNEAQ. V was pared by 3 bases and J by 5 bases, with 10 bases between. CDR3 protein: CASSFGQRNEKLFF. CDR3 nucleotides: TGTGCCAGCAGCTTTGGACAGAGGAATGAAAAACTGTTTTTT.

The chain employs TRBV7-2 and TRBJ1-2, with D possibly being TRBD1 (5 bases). Trimming shortened V by 4 bases and J by 8 bases, and 14 bases separated the two germline ends. This CDR3 is built from 13 residues. Germline CDR1 is SGHTA and CDR2 is FQGNSA. As DNA, the CDR3 is TGTGCCAGCAGCTACGGGGGGAGGGACGGCTACACCTTC. This encodes CASSYGGRDGYTF.

The V and J genes are TRBV14 and TRBJ2-5; TRBD2 aligns across 10 bases. This CDR3 spans 15 amino acids. Germline V gives CDR1 SGHDN, CDR2 FVKESK. The V and J ends lost 3 bases and 5 bases, in that order; junction bases with no gene match: 6. The CDR3 loop is CASSHRAGGWETQYF. DNA for the CDR3: TGTGCCAGCAGCCATCGAGCGGGAGGGTGGGAGACCCAGTACTTC.

The chain joins TRBV9 to TRBJ2-1; 11 positions agree with TRBD2. J lost 4 bases, V lost 2 bases, and 2 bases had no gene match. Germline V CDR1 and CDR2: SGDLS, YYNGEE. This CDR3 has 15 residues. CDR3 DNA sequence: TGTGCCAGCAGCGTGACTAGCGGGACTTACAATGAGCAGTTCTTC. Translating it yields CASSVTSGTYNEQFF.

CDR3 residues: CASSLVRGTGVQGYTF. CDR3 bases: TGTGCCAGCAGTTTAGTGCGCGGGACAGGGGTGCAGGGCTACACCTTC. This rearrangement joins TRBV28 to TRBJ1-2; TRBD1 matches 10 bases. Germline values: CDR1 MDHEN, CDR2 SYDVKM. Unmatched junction bases numbered 11, after V lost 2 bases and J lost 8 bases. There are 16 residues in the CDR3.

The chain couples TRBV4-2 to TRBJ1-2, with D possibly being TRBD1 (6 bases). The V gene's germline CDR1 is LGHNA and CDR2 YNFKEQ. The CDR3 runs to 15 residues. V was shortened by 0 bases and J by 1 base, with 9 bases between the two germline ends. The CDR3 loop reads CASSQDRGNNYGYTF. The CDR3 bases are TGTGCCAGCAGCCAAGATAGGGGGAATAACTATGGCTACACCTTC.

This chain joins TRBV6-5 and TRBJ2-3, with TRBD2 identical over 13 bases. The V gene's germline CDR1 is MNHEY and CDR2 SVGAGI. The CDR3 is made up of 15 amino acids. After removal of 6 bases from V and 7 bases from J, the junction contained 7 bases not matched to a gene. The CDR3: CASRKLAGGEYTQYF. Written as DNA, the CDR3 is TGTGCCAGCAGGAAACTAGCGGGGGGGGAGTATACGCAGTATTTT.

This rearrangement joins TRBV19 to TRBJ2-3; D remains unclear. Between the trimmed V and J ends, which lost 5 bases and 5 bases, there was a span of 11 bases. This CDR3 has 13 residues. Germline V gene lookup returns CDR1 LNHDA and CDR2 SQIVND (reference sequence). CDR3 region: CASSRLERDTQYF. CDR3 nucleotides: TGTGCCAGTAGTCGCCTAGAACGAGATACGCAGTATTTT. Filled out from reference TRBV19 and TRBJ2-3, the complete variable domain reads DGGITQSPKYLFRKEGQNVTLSCEQNLNHDAMYWYRQDPGQGLRLIYYSQIVNDFQKGDIAEGYSVSREKKESFPLTVTSAQKNPTAFYLCASSRLERDTQYFGPGTRLTVL.

J is TRBJ2-3 and V is TRBV7-8; TRBD2 matches 9 bases. CDR3 length: 16 residues. Germline V CDR1 and CDR2: SGHVS, FQNEAQ. J was trimmed by 5 bases and V by 3 bases; bases with no gene match: 9. The CDR3 loop is CASSFLLSGGQDTQYF. CDR3 in DNA: TGTGCCAGCAGCTTCTTACTCAGCGGGGGGCAAGATACGCAGTATTTT.

This chain connects TRBV11-1 to TRBJ2-7, with D hard to call. The germline V gene encodes CDR1 SGHAT and CDR2 FQDESV (reference sequence). This CDR3 is 12 amino acids long. V gave up 4 bases and J gave up 3 bases, with 7 bases separating them. In DNA form, the CDR3 reads TGTGCCAGCAGCTCTTACTTCTACGAGCAGTACTTC. Residues: CASSSYFYEQYF. Full variable domain (missing parts from reference TRBV11-1 and TRBJ2-7): EAEVAQSPRYKITEKSQAVAFWCDPISGHATLYWYRQILGQGPELLVQFQDESVVDDSQLPKDRFSAERLKGVDSTLKIQPAELGDSAMYLCASSSYFYEQYFGPGTRLTVT.

This sequence joins TRBV6-4 and TRBJ1-2; D is unclear. Germline CDR1 reads MRHNA; CDR2 reads SNTAGT. CDR3 length: 15 amino acids. The V end was cut by 5 bases, the J end by 3 bases, with 16 bases between. The CDR3 here is CASSPGSENYYGYTF. Written as DNA, the CDR3 is TGTGCCAGCAGTCCCGGGTCGGAAAACTACTATGGCTACACCTTC.

The chain uses TRBV5-6 and TRBJ1-3, with no clear D. V lost 3 bases and J lost 0, with 13 bases in between. The CDR3 has 16 amino acids. In germline, CDR1 is SGHDT, CDR2 YYEEEE. The CDR3 loop is CASSWRASYSGNTIYF. The CDR3 DNA is TGTGCCAGCAGCTGGAGGGCGAGTTACTCTGGAAACACCATATATTTT.

The chain has TRBV3-1 (or the pseudogene TRBV3-2) and TRBJ1-3; D is unresolved. CDR1 LGHDT and CDR2 YNNKEL come from the germline V gene (reference sequence). The ends were cut back, 1 base at V and 2 bases at J, with 9 bases in the middle. The CDR3 is 15 residues long. Here the CDR3 DNA reads TGTGCCAGCAGCCAAGTGCGGGTAACTGGAAACACCATATATTTT. Protein: CASSQVRVTGNTIYF.

The sample holds one count of this clone. The V call is TRBV12-5, the J call TRBJ2-3; 8 nucleotides align to TRBD1. Germline assignment: CDR1 LGHNT and CDR2 FRNRAP. Trimming removed 6 bases from V and 4 bases from J; junction bases left unmatched: 6. The CDR3 totals 14 residues. The CDR3 DNA follows: TGTGCTAGTGGCCCCGACAGGGGTTCAGATACGCAGTATTTT. It yields the protein CASGPDRGSDTQYF.

V usage is TRBV3-1 (or the pseudogene TRBV3-2) and J usage is TRBJ2-3, with TRBD2 identical over 11 bases. The CDR3 runs 19 residues. V shed 0 bases, J shed 1 base, and the junction held 9 bases outside the gene matches. Germline CDR1 reads LGHDT; CDR2 reads YNNKEL (reference sequence). CDR3 sequence reads: CASSQDPPSGRFGTDTQYF. CDR3 DNA sequence: TGTGCCAGCAGCCAAGATCCGCCTAGCGGGAGGTTCGGCACAGATACGCAGTATTTT.

The J gene is TRBJ2-5, the V gene TRBV15; TRBD1 might be the D (6 bases). The CDR3 spans 20 residues. Per the germline V gene, CDR1 is LNHNV and CDR2 is YYDKDF (reference sequence). V lost 2 bases and J 1 base, leaving 26 bases between the germline ends. CDR3 residues: CATSRPGFWGQGRGQETQYF. In DNA form, the CDR3 reads TGTGCCACCAGCAGACCGGGATTCTGGGGGCAGGGCCGAGGCCAAGAGACCCAGTACTTC.

This chain connects TRBV4-1 to TRBJ2-1, with 7 positions matching TRBD2. Looked up from germline, CDR1 is MGHRA and CDR2 is YSYEKL. The ends lost 1 base at V and 2 bases at J; junction bases unmatched: 5. This CDR3 spans 16 amino acids. The DNA of the CDR3 is TGCGCCAGCAGCCAAGTGGGGGGGACCGCCTACAATGAGCAGTTCTTC. This codes for CASSQVGGTAYNEQFF.

This sequence joins TRBV7-9 and TRBJ1-3, with D unclear. Trimming left V 2 bases short and J 3 bases short, with 17 bases between. Germline V lookup: CDR1 SEHNR, CDR2 FQNEAQ (reference sequence). The CDR3 totals 17 residues. The CDR3 DNA sequence: TGTGCCAGCAGCTTAAACAACCAGCTGACACTTGGAAACACCATATATTTT. It translates to CASSLNNQLTLGNTIYF.

This sequence joins TRBV27 and TRBJ1-5; unclear D gene. Looked up from germline, CDR1 is MNHEY and CDR2 is SMNVEV (reference sequence). Trimming removed 3 bases from V and 5 bases from J, with 8 bases in between. The CDR3 length is 13 residues. CDR3 nucleotides: TGTGCCAGCAGTTTCGGAGCTTATCAGCCCCAGCATTTT. Amino acid sequence: CASSFGAYQPQHF.

The chain carries TRBV30 and TRBJ2-3, with a possible D match to TRBD2 (5 bases). Per the germline V gene, CDR1 is GTSNPN and CDR2 is SVGIG (reference sequence). V was shortened by 1 base and J by 8 bases, with 7 bases between the two germline ends. This CDR3 has 11 residues. The CDR3 spells CAWSESGTQYF. In DNA form, the CDR3 reads TGTGCCTGGAGTGAAAGCGGTACGCAGTATTTT.

This chain joins TRBV18 and TRBJ2-4, with a possible D match to TRBD2 (6 bases). V was shortened by 2 bases and J by 5 bases, with 19 bases between the two germline ends. Germline CDR1 and CDR2: KGHSH and LQKENI. This CDR3 has 17 amino acids. The CDR3 region has the DNA TGTGCCAGCTCACCATCGAACCTTCAGGGCGGGGAAAACATTCAGTACTTC. Residues: CASSPSNLQGGENIQYF. The variable domain in full, completed from reference TRBV18 and TRBJ2-4, reads NAGVMQNPRHLVRRRGQEARLRCSPMKGHSHVYWYRQLPEEGLKFMVYLQKENIIDESGMPKERFSAEFPKEGPSILRIQQVVRGDSAAYFCASSPSNLQGGENIQYFGAGTRLSVL.

This clone was detected a few times. The chain couples TRBV18 to TRBJ1-5; D call uncertain. Germline-derived CDR1 and CDR2 are KGHSH and LQKENI. Trimming cost V 2 bases and J 3 bases, with 8 bases left between them. This CDR3 has 14 amino acids. CDR3 sequence (DNA): TGTGCCAGCTCACCAGGGCAGATCAATCAGCCCCAGCATTTT. This sequence encodes CASSPGQINQPQHF.

The rearrangement links TRBV6-5 to TRBJ2-7, with 7 bases fitting TRBD1. V shed 0 bases, J shed 5 bases, and the junction held 4 bases outside the gene matches. The CDR3 is 14 amino acids. Germline V lookup: CDR1 MNHEY, CDR2 SVGAGI. The CDR3 here is CASSYSFTGDEQYF. CDR3 DNA: TGTGCCAGCAGTTACTCGTTTACAGGGGACGAGCAGTACTTC.

As for this clone: Germline and junction disagree at one end, which may indicate a read error. The chain links TRBV7-7 to TRBJ1-4, with 8 bases identical to TRBD1. Per germline, CDR1 SSHAT and CDR2 FNYEAQ (reference sequence). The CDR3 extends over 14 amino acids. The CDR3 DNA sequence: TGTGCTAGCAGCTCAGGGGGCGAGAATGAAAAACTGTTTTTT. Its translation is CASSSGGENEKLFF.

The V and J genes are TRBV6-5 and TRBJ2-1; possible D gene TRBD2, 7 bases. The germline V gene encodes CDR1 MNHEY and CDR2 SVGAGI. The V and J ends lost 6 bases and 2 bases respectively, with 14 bases between them. The CDR3 has 15 residues. The CDR3 reads CASSQLGGPYNEQFF. Written as DNA, the CDR3 is TGTGCCAGCAGCCAACTCGGGGGGCCCTACAATGAGCAGTTCTTC.

The V call is TRBV7-9, the J call TRBJ1-6, with 7 positions matching TRBD1. The CDR3 is made up of 18 amino acids. V lost 4 bases to trimming and J lost 5 bases; unmatched junction nucleotides: 14. Germline V gene data show CDR1 as SEHNR and CDR2 as FQNEAQ (reference sequence). The CDR3 coding sequence is TGTGCCAGCAGCTCATTCGGGACAGCTCGAATAGATAATTCACCCCTCCACTTT. This translates into CASSSFGTARIDNSPLHF.